The clone carrying this T cell receptor (beta chain) was observed a handful of times. Its antigen is unidentified. With 4 bases removed from V and 0 bases from J, the gap between germline ends came to 14 bases. This CDR3 contains 16 residues. Germline CDR1 and CDR2: SGHRS and YFSETQ. The sample originates from a study of T-cell reconstitution after alpha-beta-depleted transplantation in children. Study-level points and caveats: Surviving thymic progenitors and recipient T cells were the source of high TCRbeta diversity at day 60 in some patients. The authors attributed T-cell counts and diversity one year after transplant mostly to newly produced T cells. Reportedly, roughly two months post-transplant, alpha-beta T cells arose from several hundred expanded graft clones.

Unique molecular identifiers were incorporated during preparation of the TCRbeta library. Using its own MiXCR run on the PCR reads, TCRdb lists one record per CDR3 protein. The sample has approximately 500,000 distinct CDR3 sequences; more than 20% are singletons. This clonotype was obtained from a boy under two years old with Wiskott-Aldrich syndrome, due to receive a stem cell transplant. V usage is TRBV5-1 and J usage is TRBJ2-1; either TRBD1 or TRBD2 may fit D (5 bases each). The sequencing here drew on PBMCs, taken before TCRalphabeta/CD19-depleted stem cell transplant. The CDR3 nucleotides are TGCGCCAGCAGCCCAAGGGACCCTAGCTCCTACAATGAGCAGTTCTTC. Translation: CASSPRDPSSYNEQFF.